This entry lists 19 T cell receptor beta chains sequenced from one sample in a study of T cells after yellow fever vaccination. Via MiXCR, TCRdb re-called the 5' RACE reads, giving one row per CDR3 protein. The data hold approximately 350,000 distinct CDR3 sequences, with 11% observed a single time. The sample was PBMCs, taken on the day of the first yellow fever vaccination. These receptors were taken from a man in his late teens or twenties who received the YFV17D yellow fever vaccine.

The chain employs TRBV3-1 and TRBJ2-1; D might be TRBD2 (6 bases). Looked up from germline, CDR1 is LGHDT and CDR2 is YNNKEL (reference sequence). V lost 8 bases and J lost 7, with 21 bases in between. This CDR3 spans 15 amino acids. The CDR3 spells CASLKGGAPFNEQFF. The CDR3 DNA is TGTGCCAGCCTTAAGGGCGGGGCCCCCTTTAATGAGCAGTTCTTC.

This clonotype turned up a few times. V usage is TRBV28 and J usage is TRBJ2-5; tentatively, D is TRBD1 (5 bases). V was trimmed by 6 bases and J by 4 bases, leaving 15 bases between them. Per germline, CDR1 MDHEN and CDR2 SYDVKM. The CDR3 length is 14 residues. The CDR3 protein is CASSMVGLGETQYF. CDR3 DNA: TGTGCCAGCAGCATGGTGGGGCTGGGAGAGACCCAGTACTTC.

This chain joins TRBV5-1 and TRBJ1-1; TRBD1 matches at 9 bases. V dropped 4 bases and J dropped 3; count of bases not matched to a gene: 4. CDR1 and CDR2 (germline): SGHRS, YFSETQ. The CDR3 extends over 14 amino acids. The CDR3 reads CASSQQGAYTEAFF. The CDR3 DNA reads TGCGCCAGCAGCCAACAGGGGGCCTACACTGAAGCTTTCTTT.

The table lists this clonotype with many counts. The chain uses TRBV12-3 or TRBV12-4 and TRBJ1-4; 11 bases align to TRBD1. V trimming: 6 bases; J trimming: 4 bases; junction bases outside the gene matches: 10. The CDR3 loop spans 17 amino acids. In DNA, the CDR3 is TGTGCCAGCAGCCCCCGCGGACAGGGGGCGCGTAATGAAAAACTGTTTTTT. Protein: CASSPRGQGARNEKLFF.

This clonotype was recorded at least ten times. The CDR3 loop is CASSDRVGQPQHF. Written as DNA, the CDR3 is TGTGCCAGCAGCGACAGGGTCGGTCAGCCCCAGCATTTT. This chain links TRBV7-2 with TRBJ1-5, with 7 nucleotides matching TRBD1. The CDR3 spans 13 residues. Germline assignment: CDR1 SGHTA and CDR2 FQGNSA. V lost 5 bases and J lost 6; bases outside the gene matches: 4.

CDR3 DNA sequence: TGTGCCAGCTCACCGGAAAAGCCCGTCAGGGGAGGGAACCAGTACTTC. Translating it yields CASSPEKPVRGGNQYF. The chain joins TRBV18 to TRBJ2-5; tentatively, D is TRBD2 (7 bases). This CDR3 has 16 residues. The V end was cut by 3 bases, the J end by 10 bases, with 24 bases between. Germline V gene data show CDR1 as KGHSH and CDR2 as LQKENI.

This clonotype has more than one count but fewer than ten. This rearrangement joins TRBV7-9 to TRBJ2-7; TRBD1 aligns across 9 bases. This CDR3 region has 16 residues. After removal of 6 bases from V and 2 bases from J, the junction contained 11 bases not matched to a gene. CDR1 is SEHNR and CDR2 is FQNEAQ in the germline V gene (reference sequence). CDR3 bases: TGTGCCAGCAGTCTAAAGGGGGACAGGGACGCCTACGAGCAGTACTTC. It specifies CASSLKGDRDAYEQYF.

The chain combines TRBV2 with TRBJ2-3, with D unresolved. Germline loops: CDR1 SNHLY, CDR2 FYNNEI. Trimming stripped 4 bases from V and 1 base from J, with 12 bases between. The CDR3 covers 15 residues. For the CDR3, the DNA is TGTGCCAGCAGTGCCTTATCCTCTGGCACAGATACGCAGTATTTT. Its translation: CASSALSSGTDTQYF.

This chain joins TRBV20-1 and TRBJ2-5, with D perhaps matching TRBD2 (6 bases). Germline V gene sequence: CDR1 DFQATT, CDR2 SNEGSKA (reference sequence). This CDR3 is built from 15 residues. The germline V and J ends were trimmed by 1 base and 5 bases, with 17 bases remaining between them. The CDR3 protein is CSARGPRRDLETQYF. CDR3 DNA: TGCAGTGCTAGAGGGCCACGGAGGGATCTGGAGACCCAGTACTTC.

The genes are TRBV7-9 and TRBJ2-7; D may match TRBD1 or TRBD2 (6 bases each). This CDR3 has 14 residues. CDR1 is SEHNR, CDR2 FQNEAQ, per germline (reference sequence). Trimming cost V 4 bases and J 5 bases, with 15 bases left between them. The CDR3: CASSSIGGRNEQYF. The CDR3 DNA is TGTGCCAGCAGCTCGATCGGGGGCCGGAACGAGCAGTACTTC.

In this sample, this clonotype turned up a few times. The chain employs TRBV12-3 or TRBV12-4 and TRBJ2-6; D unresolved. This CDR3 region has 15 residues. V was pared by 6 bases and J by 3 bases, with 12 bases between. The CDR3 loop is CASSARPYGANVLTF. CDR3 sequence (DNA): TGTGCCAGCAGCGCCCGACCGTATGGGGCCAACGTCCTGACTTTC.

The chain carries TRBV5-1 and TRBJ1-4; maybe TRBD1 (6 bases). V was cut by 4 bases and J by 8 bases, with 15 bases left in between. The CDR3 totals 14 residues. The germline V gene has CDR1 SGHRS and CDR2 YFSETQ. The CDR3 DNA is TGCGCCAGCAGCCAGGGGTGGCCTGCAGAAAAACTGTTTTTT. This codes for CASSQGWPAEKLFF. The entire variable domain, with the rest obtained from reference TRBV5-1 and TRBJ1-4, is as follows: KAGVTQTPRYLIKTRGQQVTLSCSPISGHRSVSWYQQTPGQGLQFLFEYFSETQRNKGNFPGRFSGRQFSNSRSEMNVSTLELGDSALYLCASSQGWPAEKLFFGSGTQLSVL.

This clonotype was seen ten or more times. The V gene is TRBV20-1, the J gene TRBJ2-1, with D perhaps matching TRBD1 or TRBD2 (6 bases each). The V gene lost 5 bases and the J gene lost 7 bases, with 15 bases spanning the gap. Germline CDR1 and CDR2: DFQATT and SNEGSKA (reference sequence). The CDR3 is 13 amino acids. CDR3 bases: TGCAGTGCTGGAGGGGGTGCCAATAATGAGCAGTTCTTC. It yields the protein CSAGGGANNEQFF.

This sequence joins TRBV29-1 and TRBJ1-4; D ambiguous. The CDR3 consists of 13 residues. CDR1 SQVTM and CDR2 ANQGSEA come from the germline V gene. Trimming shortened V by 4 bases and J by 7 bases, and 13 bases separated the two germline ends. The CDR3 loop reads CSVGVTTGEKLFF. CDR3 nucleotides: TGCAGCGTTGGGGTTACTACCGGTGAAAAACTGTTTTTT.

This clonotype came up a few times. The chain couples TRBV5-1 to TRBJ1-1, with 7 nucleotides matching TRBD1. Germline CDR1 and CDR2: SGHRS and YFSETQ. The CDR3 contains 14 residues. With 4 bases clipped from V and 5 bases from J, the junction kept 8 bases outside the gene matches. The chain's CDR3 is CASSGSTGRTEAFF. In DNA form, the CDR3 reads TGCGCCAGCAGCGGATCGACAGGGAGGACTGAAGCTTTCTTT.

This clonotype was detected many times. CDR3 in DNA: TGTGCCAGCAGCCAAGATCTAGGGGAGGAGACCCAGTACTTC. This gives the protein CASSQDLGEETQYF. The chain couples TRBV4-2 to TRBJ2-5; either TRBD1 or TRBD2 may supply D (5 bases each). V gave up 0 bases and J gave up 5 bases, with 10 bases separating them. This CDR3 has 14 amino acids. The germline V gene has CDR1 LGHNA and CDR2 YNFKEQ.

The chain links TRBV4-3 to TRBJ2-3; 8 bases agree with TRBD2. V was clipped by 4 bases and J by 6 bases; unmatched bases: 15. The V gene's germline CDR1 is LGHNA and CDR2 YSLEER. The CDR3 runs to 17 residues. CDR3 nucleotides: TGCGCCAGCAGCCTAGATGGGGTCGGCGGGGGGAGGGATACGCAGTATTTT. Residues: CASSLDGVGGGRDTQYF.

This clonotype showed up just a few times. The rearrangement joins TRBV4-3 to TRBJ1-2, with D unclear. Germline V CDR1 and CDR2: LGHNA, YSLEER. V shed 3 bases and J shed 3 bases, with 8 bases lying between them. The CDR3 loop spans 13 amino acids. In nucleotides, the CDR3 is TGCGCCAGCAGCCACCTTTCGGACTATGGCTACACCTTC. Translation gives CASSHLSDYGYTF.

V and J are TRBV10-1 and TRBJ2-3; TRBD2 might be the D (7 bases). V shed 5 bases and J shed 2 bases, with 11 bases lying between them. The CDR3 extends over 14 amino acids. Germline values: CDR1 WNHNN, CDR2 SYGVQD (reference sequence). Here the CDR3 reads CASSRGGSTDTQYF. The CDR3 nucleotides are TGCGCCAGCAGTCGCGGGGGCTCCACAGATACGCAGTATTTT.